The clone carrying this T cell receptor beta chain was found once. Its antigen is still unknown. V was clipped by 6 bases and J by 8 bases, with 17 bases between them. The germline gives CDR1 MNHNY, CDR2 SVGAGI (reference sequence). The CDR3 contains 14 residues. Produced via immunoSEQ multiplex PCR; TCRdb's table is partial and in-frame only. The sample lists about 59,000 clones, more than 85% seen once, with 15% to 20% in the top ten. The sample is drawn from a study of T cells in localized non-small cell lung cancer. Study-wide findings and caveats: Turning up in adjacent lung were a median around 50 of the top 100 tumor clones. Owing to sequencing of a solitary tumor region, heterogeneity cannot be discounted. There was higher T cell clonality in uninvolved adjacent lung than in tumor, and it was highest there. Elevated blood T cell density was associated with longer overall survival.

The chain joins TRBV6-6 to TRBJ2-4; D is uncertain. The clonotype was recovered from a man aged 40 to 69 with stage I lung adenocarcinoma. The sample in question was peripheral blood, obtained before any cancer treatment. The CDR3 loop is CASSQLAVRDIQYF. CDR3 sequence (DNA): TGTGCCAGCAGCCAACTCGCGGTACGGGACATTCAGTACTTC.